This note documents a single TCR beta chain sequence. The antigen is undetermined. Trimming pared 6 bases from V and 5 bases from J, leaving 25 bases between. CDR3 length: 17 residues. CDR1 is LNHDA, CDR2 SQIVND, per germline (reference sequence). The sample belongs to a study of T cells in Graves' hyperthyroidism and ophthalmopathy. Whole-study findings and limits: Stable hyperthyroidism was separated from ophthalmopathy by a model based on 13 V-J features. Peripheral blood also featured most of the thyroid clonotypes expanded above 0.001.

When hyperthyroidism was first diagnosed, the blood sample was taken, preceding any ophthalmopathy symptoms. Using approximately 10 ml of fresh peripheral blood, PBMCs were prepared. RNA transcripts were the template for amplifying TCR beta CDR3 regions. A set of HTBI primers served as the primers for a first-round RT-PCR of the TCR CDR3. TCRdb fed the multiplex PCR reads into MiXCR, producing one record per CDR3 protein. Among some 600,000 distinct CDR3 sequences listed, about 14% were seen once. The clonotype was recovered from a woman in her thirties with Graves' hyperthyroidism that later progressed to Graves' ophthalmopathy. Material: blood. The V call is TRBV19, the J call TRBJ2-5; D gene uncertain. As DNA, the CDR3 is TGTGCCAGTAGCCTGGACGGGTCGGTGGGAAGCTTGGAGACCCAGTACTTC. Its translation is CASSLDGSVGSLETQYF.